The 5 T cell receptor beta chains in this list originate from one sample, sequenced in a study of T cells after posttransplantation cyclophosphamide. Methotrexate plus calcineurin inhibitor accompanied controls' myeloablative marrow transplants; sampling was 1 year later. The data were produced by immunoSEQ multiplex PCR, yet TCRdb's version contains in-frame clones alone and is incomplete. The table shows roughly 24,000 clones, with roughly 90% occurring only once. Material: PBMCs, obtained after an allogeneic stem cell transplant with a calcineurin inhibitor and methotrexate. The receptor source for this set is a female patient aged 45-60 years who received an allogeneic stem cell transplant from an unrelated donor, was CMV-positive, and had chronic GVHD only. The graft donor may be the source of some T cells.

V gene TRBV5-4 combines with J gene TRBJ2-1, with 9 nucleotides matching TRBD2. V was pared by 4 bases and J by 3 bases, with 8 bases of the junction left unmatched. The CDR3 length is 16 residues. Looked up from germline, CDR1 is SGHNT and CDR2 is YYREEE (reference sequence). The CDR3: CASSERSGSRYNEQFF. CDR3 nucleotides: TGTGCCAGCAGCGAGCGTAGCGGGAGTCGCTACAATGAGCAGTTCTTC.

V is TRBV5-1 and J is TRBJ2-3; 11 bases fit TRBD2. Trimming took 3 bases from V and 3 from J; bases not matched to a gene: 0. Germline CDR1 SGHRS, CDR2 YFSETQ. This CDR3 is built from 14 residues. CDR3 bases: TGCGCCAGCAGCTGGACTAGCGGGACAGATACGCAGTATTTT. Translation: CASSWTSGTDTQYF.

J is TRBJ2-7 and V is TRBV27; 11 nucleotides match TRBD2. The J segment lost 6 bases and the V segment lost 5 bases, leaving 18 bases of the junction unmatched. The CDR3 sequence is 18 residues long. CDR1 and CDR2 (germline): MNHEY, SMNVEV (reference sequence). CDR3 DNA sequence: TGTGCCAGCAGTCCCCAGGGGGGGATAGCGGGAGGGCAGCTCGAGCAGTACTTC. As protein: CASSPQGGIAGGQLEQYF.

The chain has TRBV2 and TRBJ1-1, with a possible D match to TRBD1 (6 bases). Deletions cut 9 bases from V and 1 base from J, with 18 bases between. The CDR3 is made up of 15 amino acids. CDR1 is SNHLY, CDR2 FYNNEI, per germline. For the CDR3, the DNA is TGTGCCAGTCAGAACAGGGTATTTCGGAACACTGAAGCTTTCTTT. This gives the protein CASQNRVFRNTEAFF.

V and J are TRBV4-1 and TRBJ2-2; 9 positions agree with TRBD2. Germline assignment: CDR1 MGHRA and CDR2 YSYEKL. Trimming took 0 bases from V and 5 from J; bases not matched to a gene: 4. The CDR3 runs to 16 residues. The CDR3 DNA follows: TGCGCCAGCAGCCAAGACGGCGGGAGGGCTACCGGGGAGCTGTTTTTT. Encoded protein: CASSQDGGRATGELFF.